This TCR beta chain came from a study of blood T cell repertoires in COVID-19. The CDR3 runs 13 residues. From germline, CDR1 is KGHSH and CDR2 LQKENI. The ends lost 4 bases at V and 0 bases at J; junction bases unmatched: 0. The repertoire was sequenced with immunoSEQ multiplex PCR; TCRdb's copy has only in-frame clones and lacks some. The table shows around 100,000 clones, with approximately 86% occurring only once. Sample: peripheral blood. This TCR came from a man aged 45-65 years with active or convalescent COVID-19. This chain connects TRBV18 to TRBJ2-7; 7 bases fit TRBD1. This CDR3 reads CASSRQGSYEQYF. The CDR3 DNA follows: TGTGCCAGCTCACGACAGGGCTCCTACGAGCAGTACTTC.